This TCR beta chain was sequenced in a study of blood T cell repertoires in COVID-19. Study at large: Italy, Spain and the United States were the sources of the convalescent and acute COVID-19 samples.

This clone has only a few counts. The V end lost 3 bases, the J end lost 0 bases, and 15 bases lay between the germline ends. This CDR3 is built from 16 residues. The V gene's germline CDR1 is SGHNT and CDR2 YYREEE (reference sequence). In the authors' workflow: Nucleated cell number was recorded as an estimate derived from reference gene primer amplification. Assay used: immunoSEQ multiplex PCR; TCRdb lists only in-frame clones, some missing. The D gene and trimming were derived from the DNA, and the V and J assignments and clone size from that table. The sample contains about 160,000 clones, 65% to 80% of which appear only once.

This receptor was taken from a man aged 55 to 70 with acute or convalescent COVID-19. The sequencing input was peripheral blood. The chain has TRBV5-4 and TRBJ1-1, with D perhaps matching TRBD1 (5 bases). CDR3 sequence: CASSSIDRHMNTEAFF. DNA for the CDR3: TGTGCCAGCAGCTCCATCGACAGACACATGAACACTGAAGCTTTCTTT.